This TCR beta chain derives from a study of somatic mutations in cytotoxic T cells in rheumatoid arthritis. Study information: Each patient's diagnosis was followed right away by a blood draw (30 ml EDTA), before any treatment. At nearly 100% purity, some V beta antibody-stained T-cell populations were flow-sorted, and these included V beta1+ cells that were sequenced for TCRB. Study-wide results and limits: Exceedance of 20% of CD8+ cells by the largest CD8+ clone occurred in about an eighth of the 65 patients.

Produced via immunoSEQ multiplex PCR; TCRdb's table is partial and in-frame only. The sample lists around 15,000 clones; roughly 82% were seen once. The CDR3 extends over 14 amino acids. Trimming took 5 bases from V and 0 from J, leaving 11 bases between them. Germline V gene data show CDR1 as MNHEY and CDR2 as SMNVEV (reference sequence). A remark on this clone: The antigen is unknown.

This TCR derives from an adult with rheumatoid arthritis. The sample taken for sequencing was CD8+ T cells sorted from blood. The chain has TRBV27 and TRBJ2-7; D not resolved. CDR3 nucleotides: TGTGCCAGCAGTCCGAGTGTGAGCTCCTACGAGCAGTACTTC. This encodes CASSPSVSSYEQYF.